Listed here are 9 T cell receptor beta chains from one sample, sequenced in a study of immune evolution from preneoplasia to lung adenocarcinoma. TCRdb's copy holds only in-frame clones and misses some; the assay was immunoSEQ multiplex PCR. This table has approximately 5,100 clones, nearly 70% appearing once. Source material: FFPE adjacent normal lung tissue. These receptors all come from an older person with lung adenocarcinoma.

The chain links TRBV27 to TRBJ1-2; unclear D gene. V lost 2 bases and J 2 bases, leaving 0 bases between the germline ends. The CDR3 spans 11 residues. Germline V gene lookup returns CDR1 MNHEY and CDR2 SMNVEV (reference sequence). CDR3 DNA sequence: TGTGCCAGCAGTTTAAACTATGGCTACACCTTC. It is translated as CASSLNYGYTF.

This sequence joins TRBV6-5 and TRBJ2-3, with TRBD1 identical over 7 bases. Looked up from germline, CDR1 is MNHEY and CDR2 is SVGAGI. CDR3 length equals 15 residues. V dropped 6 bases and J dropped 3; count of bases not matched to a gene: 9. As DNA, the CDR3 is TGTGCCAGCAGGCTTGAGGGGGCGAGAACAGATACGCAGTATTTT. Translated, it gives CASRLEGARTDTQYF.

V gene TRBV7-9 combines with J gene TRBJ2-3; TRBD2 matches at 7 bases. V lost 6 bases to trimming and J lost 6 bases; unmatched junction nucleotides: 9. Germline CDR1 SEHNR, CDR2 FQNEAQ (reference sequence). The CDR3 sequence is 14 residues long. The CDR3 loop is CASRDQVGGDTQYF. The CDR3 DNA follows: TGTGCCAGCAGGGATCAAGTGGGGGGGGATACGCAGTATTTT.

The chain recombines TRBV30 with TRBJ1-2; TRBD1 matches at 7 bases. CDR3 length: 12 amino acids. With 7 bases clipped from V and 6 bases from J, the junction kept 8 bases outside the gene matches. The germline V gene encodes CDR1 GTSNPN and CDR2 SVGIG (reference sequence). CDR3 DNA sequence: TGTGCCTTACAGACAGGGTTGGATGGCTACACCTTC. Its protein product is CALQTGLDGYTF.

This sequence joins TRBV16 and TRBJ2-2; D not certain. Germline lookup yields CDR1 KGHSY and CDR2 FQNENV. Trimming shortened V by 0 bases and J by 5 bases, and 7 bases separated the two germline ends. This CDR3 is built from 14 residues. CDR3 loop: CASSQSGITGELFF. CDR3 in DNA: TGTGCCAGCAGCCAATCAGGGATTACCGGGGAGCTGTTTTTT.

The table lists this clone with a few counts. The chain combines TRBV4-1 with TRBJ2-1; 9 bases match TRBD1. J was trimmed by 2 bases and V by 3 bases; bases with no gene match: 20. The CDR3 consists of 21 residues. CDR1 and CDR2 from the germline V gene are MGHRA and YSYEKL. CDR3 bases: TGCGCCAGCAGCCATGAAACATCGACAGTATGGGACAGGGAGGCCTACAATGAGCAGTTCTTC. This sequence encodes CASSHETSTVWDREAYNEQFF.

By frequency in the sample, this clone is medium-sized. V gene TRBV19 combines with J gene TRBJ1-1; TRBD1 agrees at 7 bases. The CDR3 consists of 13 residues. Losses at the gene ends were 4 bases for V and 10 bases for J; bases not matched to a gene: 9. CDR1 is LNHDA and CDR2 is SQIVND in the germline V gene (reference sequence). The CDR3 bases are TGTGCCAGTAGTACAACGACAGGGTCAGGAGCTTTCTTT. Its translation is CASSTTTGSGAFF.

Sample share makes this clone medium-sized (0.01 to 0.1%). V usage is TRBV5-8 and J usage is TRBJ2-1, with D possibly TRBD2 on 7 matching bases. This CDR3 comprises 16 residues. Germline CDR1 is SGHTS and CDR2 is YDEGEE. Trimming left V 0 bases short and J 6 bases short, with 16 bases between. The CDR3 DNA reads TGTGCCAGCAGCTTGGCGACGGGGGGCGAACTCAATGAGCAGTTCTTC. It translates to CASSLATGGELNEQFF.

V and J are TRBV9 and TRBJ2-3; D is perhaps TRBD2 (6 bases). This CDR3 spans 15 amino acids. Between the trimmed V and J ends, which lost 6 bases and 0 bases, there was a span of 14 bases. Looked up from germline, CDR1 is SGDLS and CDR2 is YYNGEE. CDR3 region: CASTRGGASTDTQYF. CDR3 nucleotides: TGTGCCAGCACCCGAGGCGGGGCTAGCACAGATACGCAGTATTTT.